The T cell receptor beta chain described here comes from a study of post-analysis software for immune sequencing data. Overall study findings and caveats: Roughly 5 TRBV segments, including TRBV5-6, TRBV5-1 and TRBV20-1, were more frequent in patients than controls.

Turning to this clonotype: Its antigen is currently unknown.

Deletions cut 1 base from V and 8 bases from J, with 12 bases between. The germline V gene encodes CDR1 LGHDT and CDR2 YNNKEL (reference sequence). There are 14 residues in the CDR3. cDNA libraries for TCR beta contained unique molecular identifiers. TCRdb itself ran the PCR reads through MiXCR, one entry per CDR3 protein. The sample lists 750,000 to 900,000 distinct CDR3 sequences, 40% to 55% seen once, with roughly 4.9% in the top ten. Source material: blood. This sequence was found in a girl between 5 and 17 years old with multiple sclerosis. V gene TRBV3-1 combines with J gene TRBJ2-1; D uncertain. Here the CDR3 reads CASSQGTTRDEQFF. DNA for the CDR3: TGTGCCAGCAGCCAAGGGACCACGCGCGATGAGCAGTTCTTC.